This T cell receptor (beta chain) was sequenced for a study of beta chain features in type 1 diabetes. On the study more broadly: No age, gender or cell yield differences were seen between patients and healthy donors.

General observations from the study: Any HLA effect on TCRB rearrangement was left unresolved by small sub-analyses. TCRB CDR3 length was moderately but significantly reduced in all four CD4+ subsets of Type 1 diabetes patients. VDJ junctions sequenced from type 1 diabetes patients showed fewer insertions and more deletions. Across patients, naive, central memory and Treg TCRB repertoires exhibited apparently greater similarity than was observed across healthy donors.

The germline gives CDR1 MNHNS, CDR2 SASEGT. This CDR3 has 14 residues. The V gene end was trimmed by 7 bases and the J gene end by 3 bases; junction bases not matched to a gene: 6. Expressed TCRB transcripts were sequenced, since all the RNA that had been isolated was reverse transcribed. TCRdb keeps only in-frame clones here, not all; method: immunoSEQ multiplex PCR. The data hold a few hundred thousand clones, with around 25% observed a single time. This clone appeared a few times. Its specificity is unknown. The sequence was collected from a woman younger than 45 with type 1 diabetes. Sequencing input: naive CD4+ T cells from blood. V and J are TRBV6-1 and TRBJ2-7; 10 positions match TRBD2. The CDR3 spells CASKKLAGDYEQYF. DNA for the CDR3: TGTGCCAGCAAAAAGCTAGCGGGGGACTACGAGCAGTACTTC.